This T cell receptor beta chain was obtained from a study of T cells in narcolepsy. Study findings and constraints: Blood of same and different patients, but not healthy controls, reportedly held recurring autoreactive clonotypes. Comparing one patient's CSF and blood CD4+ clonotypes highlighted HCRT- and TRIB2-specific autoreactive clonotypes.

Of note for this clone: Its antigen is unidentified.

Assay: immunoSEQ multiplex PCR; the TCRdb copy retains only in-frame clones and omits some. The sample carries over 25,000 clones, around 90% recorded once. After removal of 5 bases from V and 1 base from J, the junction contained 6 bases not matched to a gene. CDR1 is PRHDT and CDR2 is FYEKMQ in the germline V gene (reference sequence). CDR3 length: 15 residues. The V gene is TRBV13, the J gene TRBJ2-7, with 9 bases matching TRBD2. The sequenced sample consisted of CD45RA- memory CD4+ T cells from PBMCs. The TCR originated in a human donor with narcolepsy. The CDR3 region is CASSEVAGASYEQYF. The CDR3, as DNA: TGTGCCAGCAGCGAAGTAGCGGGGGCGTCCTACGAGCAGTACTTC. Variable domain in full (rest from reference TRBV13 and TRBJ2-7): AAGVIQSPRHLIKEKRETATLKCYPIPRHDTVYWYQQGPGQDPQFLISFYEKMQSDKGSIPDRFSAQQFSDYHSELNMSSLELGDSALYFCASSEVAGASYEQYFGPGTRLTVT.